The entry that follows covers one T cell receptor beta chain sequence. Its antigen remains unidentified. Sequencing used immunoSEQ v3. The method was immunoSEQ multiplex PCR; TCRdb's version includes in-frame clones alone and lacks a portion of them. The sample contains 54,000 or so clones, about 70% of which appear only once. The germline V gene encodes CDR1 SGHRS and CDR2 YFSETQ. V was cut by 0 bases and J by 7 bases, with 14 bases left in between. CDR3 size: 14 residues. The sample originates from a study of TIL therapy for anti-PD-1-resistant metastatic lung cancer. At the level of the study: Patients then received nivolumab; progressors got lymphodepletion, TIL and IL-2. Most patients had lung adenocarcinoma; a handful of tumors were EGFR-mutant, two ALK-rearranged; half smoked currently or formerly.

Regarding the study as a whole: Patients were highly selected, enriched for treatment-naive, never-smoker and oncogene-addicted cases.

The time point denotes: pre-treatment sample, taken before nivolumab and TIL therapy. This sequence was found in a person between 25 and 80 years old with non-small cell lung cancer. The chain employs TRBV5-1 and TRBJ2-7; D remains ambiguous. The sample consisted of blood, taken at baseline. DNA for the CDR3: TGCGCCAGCAGCTTGGACGGAAGCCCCCGTGAGCAGTACTTC. Translated, it gives CASSLDGSPREQYF.